Presented here are 25 T cell receptor beta chains from one specimen sequenced in a study of cytomegalovirus exposure and HLA in healthy donors. Profiled with immunoSEQ multiplex PCR; TCRdb holds only in-frame clones, not every one. The table has around 150,000 clones, approximately 90% seen once. The sequencing input was PBMCs. The receptors were gathered from a man between 18 and 29 years old in good health and CMV-seronegative.

The chain uses TRBV2 and TRBJ2-1; 7 positions match TRBD2. The CDR3 length is 15 residues. Unmatched junction bases numbered 12, after V lost 3 bases and J lost 10 bases. Germline V gene lookup returns CDR1 SNHLY and CDR2 FYNNEI. The CDR3 DNA follows: TGTGCCAGCAGTGACTTATCGGGGGGACCGGGGGAGCAGTTCTTC. It translates to CASSDLSGGPGEQFF.

The chain uses TRBV25-1 and TRBJ2-3; D possibly corresponds to TRBD1 (6 bases). CDR1 MGHDK and CDR2 SYGVNS come from the germline V gene. The CDR3 has 16 amino acids. The ends were cut back, 3 bases at V and 5 bases at J, with 18 bases in the middle. CDR3 DNA: TGTGCCAGCAGTGATCTACAGGGAACCCACCTAGATACGCAGTATTTT. Encoded protein: CASSDLQGTHLDTQYF.

V and J are TRBV9 and TRBJ2-5, with 11 bases matching TRBD2. The CDR3 has 16 amino acids. In germline, CDR1 is SGDLS, CDR2 YYNGEE. V was pared by 0 bases and J by 3 bases, with 4 bases of the junction left unmatched. This CDR3 is CASSVGIAGGKETQYF. In DNA form, the CDR3 reads TGTGCCAGCAGCGTAGGAATAGCGGGGGGGAAAGAGACCCAGTACTTC.

This clone was detected only once. This chain uses TRBV7-9 with TRBJ2-7, with 8 bases identical to TRBD2. V lost 5 bases and J lost 2; bases outside the gene matches: 11. This CDR3 contains 16 residues. Germline CDR1 is SEHNR and CDR2 is FQNEAQ (reference sequence). The CDR3 region is CASSRPGREGPYEQYV. The CDR3, as DNA: TGTGCCAGCAGCCGCCCGGGACGGGAGGGACCCTACGAGCAGTACGTC.

The chain is built from TRBV19 and TRBJ2-2, with 8 positions matching TRBD1. CDR3 size: 16 residues. V was clipped by 3 bases and J by 7 bases; unmatched bases: 10. From germline, CDR1 is LNHDA and CDR2 SQIVND (reference sequence). The CDR3 region has the DNA TGTGCCAGTAGTATCCTGGGACAGGCCCGTAGCGGGGAGCTGTTTTTT. Translation gives CASSILGQARSGELFF.

The chain couples TRBV30 to TRBJ1-1; tentatively, D is TRBD1 (5 bases). This CDR3 is built from 15 residues. The germline V and J ends were trimmed by 5 bases and 0 bases, with 16 bases remaining between them. Germline assignment: CDR1 GTSNPN and CDR2 SVGIG (reference sequence). CDR3 protein: CAWEPGLPMNTEAFF. As DNA, the CDR3 is TGTGCCTGGGAACCGGGACTCCCCATGAACACTGAAGCTTTCTTT.

This chain connects TRBV5-4 to TRBJ2-2, with 8 bases aligning to TRBD1. V was clipped by 4 bases and J by 6 bases; unmatched bases: 8. Germline loops: CDR1 SGHNT, CDR2 YYREEE (reference sequence). The CDR3 loop spans 15 amino acids. CDR3 region: CASSRTGPGAGELFF. The CDR3 region has the DNA TGTGCCAGCAGCAGGACAGGGCCCGGGGCCGGGGAGCTGTTTTTT.

V gene TRBV5-1 combines with J gene TRBJ2-5; D is undetermined. The CDR3 consists of 15 residues. Between the trimmed V and J ends, which lost 0 bases and 2 bases, there was a span of 11 bases. In germline, CDR1 is SGHRS, CDR2 YFSETQ. The CDR3 region has the DNA TGCGCCAGCAGCTTGGGACTTCAATCACAAGAGACCCAGTACTTC. Its translation is CASSLGLQSQETQYF.

For the CDR3, the DNA is TGTGCCAGCCGGAAACAGGGATTCGGAAACACCATATATTTT. As protein: CASRKQGFGNTIYF. The J gene is TRBJ1-3, the V gene TRBV25-1; perhaps TRBD1 as D (6 bases). The CDR3 runs to 14 residues. In germline, CDR1 is MGHDK, CDR2 SYGVNS. V lost 8 bases and J 4 bases, leaving 15 bases between the germline ends.

The chain links TRBV6-4 to TRBJ1-1; tentatively, D is TRBD1 (5 bases). The CDR3 spans 15 residues. The V gene lost 6 bases and the J gene lost 3 bases, with 17 bases spanning the gap. Germline V gene sequence: CDR1 MRHNA, CDR2 SNTAGT. CDR3 sequence: CASRRTGGGYTEAFF. The DNA of the CDR3 is TGTGCCAGCAGACGGACCGGCGGGGGGTACACTGAAGCTTTCTTT.

This clone was seen only once. The V call is TRBV12-2, the J call TRBJ2-3; the D call TRBD2 from the table was never checked on the DNA. TRBV12-2 is flagged as a pseudogene. This CDR3 spans 18 amino acids. The CDR3 DNA follows: TGTGCAAGTCGCTTAGGAGGATTAGGACTAGCGGGTACAGATACGCAGTATTTT. Translating gives CASRLGGLGLAGTDTQYF.

The chain links TRBV4-2 to TRBJ1-3; D is perhaps TRBD1 (6 bases). Germline CDR1 LGHNA, CDR2 YNFKEQ. The germline V and J ends were trimmed by 0 bases and 4 bases, with 10 bases remaining between them. The CDR3 length is 15 residues. CDR3 loop: CASSQDKTGGNTIYF. As DNA, the CDR3 is TGTGCCAGCAGCCAAGATAAGACAGGCGGAAACACCATATATTTT.

In this sample, this clone turned up a few times. CDR3 sequence: CASSLELAGYNEQFF. The CDR3 nucleotides are TGCGCCAGCAGCTTGGAACTAGCGGGGTACAATGAGCAGTTCTTC. The V call is TRBV5-1, the J call TRBJ2-1; 10 nucleotides line up with TRBD2. The junction had 1 base not matched to a gene; V was cut back by 0 bases and J by 4 bases. Germline lookup yields CDR1 SGHRS and CDR2 YFSETQ. The CDR3 loop spans 15 amino acids.

V is TRBV9 and J is TRBJ1-1, with a weak D call TRBD1 (5 bases). Trimming shortened V by 4 bases and J by 0 bases, and 10 bases separated the two germline ends. The CDR3 extends over 14 amino acids. Germline loops: CDR1 SGDLS, CDR2 YYNGEE. The CDR3 DNA reads TGTGCCAGCAGCCCACAGGTCATGAACACTGAAGCTTTCTTT. This translates into CASSPQVMNTEAFF.

V usage is TRBV6-1 and J usage is TRBJ1-1; 7 nucleotides line up with TRBD1. Germline CDR1 reads MNHNS; CDR2 reads SASEGT. Trimming removed 6 bases from V and 0 bases from J; junction bases left unmatched: 13. The CDR3 length is 17 residues. The CDR3 spells CASSERRDSFMNTEAFF. CDR3 DNA sequence: TGTGCCAGCAGCGAAAGACGGGACAGTTTCATGAACACTGAAGCTTTCTTT.

Here the CDR3 reads CASSPPEVRSTEAFF. The DNA for the CDR3 is TGTGCCAGCAGCCCTCCCGAGGTACGGAGCACTGAAGCTTTCTTT. The gene calls are TRBV7-9 and TRBJ1-1; D is ambiguous. The germline CDR1 and CDR2 sequences are SEHNR and FQNEAQ (reference sequence). The V end lost 5 bases, the J end lost 4 bases, and 17 bases lay between the germline ends. The CDR3 is 15 amino acids.

The chain has TRBV4-2 and TRBJ2-1, with D perhaps matching TRBD2 (6 bases). With 5 bases removed from V and 0 bases from J, the gap between germline ends came to 11 bases. CDR3 length: 15 amino acids. In germline, CDR1 is LGHNA, CDR2 YNFKEQ. The CDR3 here is CASSGGLSSYNEQFF. The CDR3 DNA follows: TGTGCCAGCAGCGGGGGGTTGAGCTCCTACAATGAGCAGTTCTTC.

This rearrangement joins TRBV29-1 to TRBJ1-1, with a possible D match to TRBD1 (6 bases). The CDR3 is 14 amino acids. Germline-derived CDR1 and CDR2 are SQVTM and ANQGSEA. The ends were cut back, 2 bases at V and 13 bases at J, with 23 bases in the middle. CDR3 protein: CSVEFRDRKDEGFF. The CDR3 coding sequence is TGCAGCGTTGAATTTCGCGACAGGAAGGATGAGGGTTTCTTT.

This chain uses TRBV14 with TRBJ1-2; 7 bases are shared with TRBD1. The CDR3 loop spans 18 amino acids. Germline V gene lookup returns CDR1 SGHDN and CDR2 FVKESK. Trimming cost V 4 bases and J 4 bases; bases outside gene matches: 18. This CDR3 reads CASSPSTGWGGYGYGYTF. CDR3 nucleotide sequence: TGTGCCAGCAGCCCTTCGACAGGGTGGGGCGGGTACGGCTATGGCTACACCTTC.

The sample holds a few counts of this clone. The genes are TRBV2 and TRBJ1-1, with D perhaps TRBD1 (5 bases). The germline V gene has CDR1 SNHLY and CDR2 FYNNEI. This CDR3 has 12 residues. V lost 8 bases and J 3 bases, leaving 10 bases between the germline ends. Written as DNA, the CDR3 is TGTGCCAGCCTCGACAGTTACACTGAAGCTTTCTTT. Protein: CASLDSYTEAFF.

With regard to this clone: A read error may produce the germline difference seen at one junction end. The chain recombines TRBV7-2 with TRBJ1-1; weak D call: TRBD1 (6 bases). CDR3 length equals 14 residues. The germline CDR1 and CDR2 sequences are SGHTA and FQGNSA. The CDR3 spells CASSLVYRDTEAFF. In DNA, the CDR3 is TGTGCCAGCAGCTTAGTTTACCGGGACACAGAAGCTTTCTTT. Complete variable domain (other parts from reference TRBV7-2 and TRBJ1-1): GAGVSQSPSNKVTEKGKDVELRCDPISGHTALYWYRQSLGQGLEFLIYFQGNSAPDKSGLPSDRFSAERTGGSVSTLTIQRTQQEDSAVYLCASSLVYRDTEAFFGQGTRLTVV.

This clone was seen only once. The V gene is TRBV7-3, the J gene TRBJ2-7; maybe TRBD1 (6 bases). The ends were cut back, 5 bases at V and 5 bases at J, with 13 bases in the middle. Per the germline V gene, CDR1 is SGHTA and CDR2 is FQGTGA. The CDR3 loop spans 13 amino acids. Here the CDR3 reads CASSHQGSDEQYF. The CDR3 DNA reads as TGTGCCAGCAGCCATCAGGGGAGCGACGAGCAGTACTTC.

This rearrangement joins TRBV4-3 to TRBJ2-2; perhaps TRBD2 as D (6 bases). V dropped 4 bases and J dropped 7 bases, with 10 bases sitting between them. Germline CDR1 LGHNA, CDR2 YSLEER. CDR3 length: 13 residues. CDR3: CASSRLVGGELFF. CDR3 coding DNA: TGCGCCAGCAGCCGACTAGTCGGCGGGGAGCTGTTTTTT.

The chain joins TRBV6-4 to TRBJ2-2, with 10 bases lining up with TRBD1. Germline lookup yields CDR1 MRHNA and CDR2 SNTAGT. V shed 6 bases and J 6 bases; nucleotides not matched to a gene: 7. CDR3 length: 15 amino acids. CDR3 loop: CASSVTGTGAGELFF. The CDR3 DNA sequence: TGTGCCAGCAGCGTAACCGGGACAGGGGCCGGGGAGCTGTTTTTT.

The chain employs TRBV30 and TRBJ1-4; D unclear. V shed 1 base and J shed 11 bases, with 14 bases lying between them. CDR3 size: 13 residues. CDR1 is GTSNPN, CDR2 SVGIG, per germline (reference sequence). As DNA, the CDR3 is TGTGCCTGGAGTGGTGTGAGGGCGCGGAAACTGTTTTTT. Translated: CAWSGVRARKLFF. Full variable domain (outside the CDR3, taken from reference TRBV30 and TRBJ1-4): SQTIHQWPATLVQPVGSPLSLECTVEGTSNPNLYWYRQAAGRGLQLLFYSVGIGQISSEVPQNLSASRPQDRQFILSSKKLLLSDSGFYLCAWSGVRARKLFFGSGTQLSVL.